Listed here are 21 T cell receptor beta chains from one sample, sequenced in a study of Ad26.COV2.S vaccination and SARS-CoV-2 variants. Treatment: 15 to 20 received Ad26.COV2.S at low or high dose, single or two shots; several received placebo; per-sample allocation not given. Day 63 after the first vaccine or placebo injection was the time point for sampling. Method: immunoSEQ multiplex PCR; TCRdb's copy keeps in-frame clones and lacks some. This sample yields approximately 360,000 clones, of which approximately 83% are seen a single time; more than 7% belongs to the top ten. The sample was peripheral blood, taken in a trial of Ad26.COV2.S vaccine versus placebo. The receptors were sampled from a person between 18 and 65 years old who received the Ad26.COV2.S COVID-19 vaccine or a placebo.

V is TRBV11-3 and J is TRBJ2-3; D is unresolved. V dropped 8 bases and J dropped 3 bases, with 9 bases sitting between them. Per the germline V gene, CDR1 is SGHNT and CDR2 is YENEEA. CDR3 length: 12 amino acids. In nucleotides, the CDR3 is TGTGCCAGCGGGCCTGGGACAGATACGCAGTATTTT. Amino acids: CASGPGTDTQYF.

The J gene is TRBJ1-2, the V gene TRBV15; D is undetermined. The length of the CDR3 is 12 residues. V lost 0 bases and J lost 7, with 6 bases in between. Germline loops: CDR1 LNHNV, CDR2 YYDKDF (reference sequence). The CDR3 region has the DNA TGTGCCACCAGCAGAGATCTGGGTGGCTACACCTTC. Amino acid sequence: CATSRDLGGYTF.

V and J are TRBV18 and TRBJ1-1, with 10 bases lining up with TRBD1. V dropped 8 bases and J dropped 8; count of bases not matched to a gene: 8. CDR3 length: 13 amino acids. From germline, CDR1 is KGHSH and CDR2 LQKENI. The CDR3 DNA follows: TGTGCCAGCCTGGGACAGGGGTTCGTAGAAGCTTTCTTT. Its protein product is CASLGQGFVEAFF.

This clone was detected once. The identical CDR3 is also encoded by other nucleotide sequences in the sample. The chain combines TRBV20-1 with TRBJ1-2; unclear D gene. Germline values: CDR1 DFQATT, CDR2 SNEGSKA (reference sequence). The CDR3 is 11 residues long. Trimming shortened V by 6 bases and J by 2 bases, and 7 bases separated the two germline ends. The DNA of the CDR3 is TGCAGTGCGGGAGGGAACTATGGCTACACCTTC. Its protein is CSAGGNYGYTF.

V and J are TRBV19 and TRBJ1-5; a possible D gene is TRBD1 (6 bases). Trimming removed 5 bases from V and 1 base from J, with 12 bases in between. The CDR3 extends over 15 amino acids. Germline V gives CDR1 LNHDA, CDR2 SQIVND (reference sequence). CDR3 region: CASSPIGQSNQPQHF. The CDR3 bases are TGTGCCAGTAGTCCTATTGGACAGAGCAATCAGCCCCAGCATTTT.

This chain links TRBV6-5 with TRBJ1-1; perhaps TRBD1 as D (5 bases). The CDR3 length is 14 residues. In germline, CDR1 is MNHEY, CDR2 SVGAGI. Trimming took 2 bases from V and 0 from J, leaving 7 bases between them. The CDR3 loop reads CASSYGGLNTEAFF. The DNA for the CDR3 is TGTGCCAGCAGTTACGGGGGTTTGAACACTGAAGCTTTCTTT.

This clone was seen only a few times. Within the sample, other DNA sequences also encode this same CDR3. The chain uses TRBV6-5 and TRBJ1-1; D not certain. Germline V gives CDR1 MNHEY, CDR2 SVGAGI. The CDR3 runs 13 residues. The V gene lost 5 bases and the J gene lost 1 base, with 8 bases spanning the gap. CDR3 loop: CASSRTGNTEAFF. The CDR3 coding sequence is TGTGCCAGCAGTAGGACGGGGAACACTGAAGCTTTCTTT.

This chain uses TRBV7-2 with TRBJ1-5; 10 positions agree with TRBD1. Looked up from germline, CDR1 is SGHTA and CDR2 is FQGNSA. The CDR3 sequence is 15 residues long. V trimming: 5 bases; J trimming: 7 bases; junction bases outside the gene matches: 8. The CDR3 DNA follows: TGTGCCAGCAGCCCCGGGACAGGGGATCGCCAGCCCCAGCATTTT. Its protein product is CASSPGTGDRQPQHF.

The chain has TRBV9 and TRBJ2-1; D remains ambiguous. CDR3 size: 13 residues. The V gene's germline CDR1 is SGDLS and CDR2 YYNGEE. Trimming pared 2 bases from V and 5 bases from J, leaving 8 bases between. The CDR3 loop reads CASSVSPNNEQFF. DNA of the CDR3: TGTGCCAGCAGCGTCAGCCCAAACAATGAGCAGTTCTTC.

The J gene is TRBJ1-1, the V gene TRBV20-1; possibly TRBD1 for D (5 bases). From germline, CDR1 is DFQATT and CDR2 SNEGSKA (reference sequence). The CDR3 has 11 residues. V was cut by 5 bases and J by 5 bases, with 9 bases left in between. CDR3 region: CSACRETEAFF. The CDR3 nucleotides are TGCAGTGCTTGCAGGGAGACTGAAGCTTTCTTT.

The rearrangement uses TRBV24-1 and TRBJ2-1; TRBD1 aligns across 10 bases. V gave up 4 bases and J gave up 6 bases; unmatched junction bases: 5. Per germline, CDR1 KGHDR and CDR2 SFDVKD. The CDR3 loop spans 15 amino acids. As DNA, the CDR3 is TGTGCCACCAGTGACCCGGGACAGGGGAGCAATGAGCAGTTCTTC. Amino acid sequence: CATSDPGQGSNEQFF.

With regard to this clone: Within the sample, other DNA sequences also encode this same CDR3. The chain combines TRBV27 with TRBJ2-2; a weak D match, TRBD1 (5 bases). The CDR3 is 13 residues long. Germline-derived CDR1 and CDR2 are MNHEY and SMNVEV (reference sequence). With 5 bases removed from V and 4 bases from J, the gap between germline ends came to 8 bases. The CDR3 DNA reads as TGTGCCAGCAGTGACAGAGGCACCGGGGAGCTGTTTTTT. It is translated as CASSDRGTGELFF.

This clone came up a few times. CDR3 coding DNA: TGTGCCAGCAGGGAGACAGAACTTAATCAGCCCCAGCATTTT. Translation gives CASRETELNQPQHF. The V call is TRBV6-5, the J call TRBJ1-5; possible D gene TRBD1, 5 bases. Per germline, CDR1 MNHEY and CDR2 SVGAGI. V was pared by 6 bases and J by 4 bases, with 13 bases between. CDR3 length: 14 amino acids.

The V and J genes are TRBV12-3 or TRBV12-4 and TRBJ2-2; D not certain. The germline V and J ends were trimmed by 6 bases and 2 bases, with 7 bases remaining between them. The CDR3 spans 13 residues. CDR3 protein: CASSLPNTGELFF. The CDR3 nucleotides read TGTGCCAGCAGCTTGCCCAACACCGGGGAGCTGTTTTTT.

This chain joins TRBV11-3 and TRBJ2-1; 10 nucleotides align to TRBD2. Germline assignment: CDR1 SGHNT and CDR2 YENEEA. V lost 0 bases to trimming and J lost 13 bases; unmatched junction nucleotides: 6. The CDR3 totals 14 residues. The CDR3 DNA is TGTGCCAGCAGCTTAGAGGGGCCTAGCGGGAGTCAGTTCTTC. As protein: CASSLEGPSGSQFF.

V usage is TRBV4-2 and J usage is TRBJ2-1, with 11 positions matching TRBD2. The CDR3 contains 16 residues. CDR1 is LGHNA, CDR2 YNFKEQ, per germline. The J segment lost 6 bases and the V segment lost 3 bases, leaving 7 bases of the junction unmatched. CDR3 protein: CASSQALAGEGNEQFF. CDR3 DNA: TGTGCCAGCAGCCAGGCACTAGCGGGGGAGGGCAATGAGCAGTTCTTC.

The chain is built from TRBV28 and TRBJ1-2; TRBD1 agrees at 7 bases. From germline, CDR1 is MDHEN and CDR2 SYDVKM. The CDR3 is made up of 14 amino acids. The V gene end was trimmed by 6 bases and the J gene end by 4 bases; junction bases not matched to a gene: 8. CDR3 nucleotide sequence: TGTGCCAGCAGGTGGCCGGGACAGTCCTATGGCTACACCTTC. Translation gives CASRWPGQSYGYTF.

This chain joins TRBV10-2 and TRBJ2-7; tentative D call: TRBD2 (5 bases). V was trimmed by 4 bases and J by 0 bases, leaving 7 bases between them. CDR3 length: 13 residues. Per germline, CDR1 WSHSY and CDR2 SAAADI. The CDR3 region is CASSARASYEQYF. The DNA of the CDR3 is TGCGCCAGCAGTGCGCGGGCCTCCTACGAGCAGTACTTC.

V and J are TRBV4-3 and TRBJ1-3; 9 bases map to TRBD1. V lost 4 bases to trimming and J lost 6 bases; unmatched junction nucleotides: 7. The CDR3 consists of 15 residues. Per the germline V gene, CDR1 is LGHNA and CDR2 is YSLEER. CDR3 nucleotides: TGCGCCAGCAGCCGGGATGGACAGGGGTTAAACACCATATATTTT. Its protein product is CASSRDGQGLNTIYF.

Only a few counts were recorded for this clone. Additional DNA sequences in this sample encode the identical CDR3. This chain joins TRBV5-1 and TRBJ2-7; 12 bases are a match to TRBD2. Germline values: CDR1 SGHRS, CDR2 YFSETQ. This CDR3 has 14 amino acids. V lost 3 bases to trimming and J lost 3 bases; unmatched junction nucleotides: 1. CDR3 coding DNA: TGCGCCAGCAGCTCGACTAGCGGGAGCTACGAGCAGTACTTC. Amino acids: CASSSTSGSYEQYF.

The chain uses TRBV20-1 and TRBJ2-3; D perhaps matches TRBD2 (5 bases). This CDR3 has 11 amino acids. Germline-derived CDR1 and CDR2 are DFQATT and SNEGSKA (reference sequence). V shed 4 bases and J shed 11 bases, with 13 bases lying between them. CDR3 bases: TGCAGTGCTACCGAGGGTGGAGAGCAGTATTTT. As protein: CSATEGGEQYF.